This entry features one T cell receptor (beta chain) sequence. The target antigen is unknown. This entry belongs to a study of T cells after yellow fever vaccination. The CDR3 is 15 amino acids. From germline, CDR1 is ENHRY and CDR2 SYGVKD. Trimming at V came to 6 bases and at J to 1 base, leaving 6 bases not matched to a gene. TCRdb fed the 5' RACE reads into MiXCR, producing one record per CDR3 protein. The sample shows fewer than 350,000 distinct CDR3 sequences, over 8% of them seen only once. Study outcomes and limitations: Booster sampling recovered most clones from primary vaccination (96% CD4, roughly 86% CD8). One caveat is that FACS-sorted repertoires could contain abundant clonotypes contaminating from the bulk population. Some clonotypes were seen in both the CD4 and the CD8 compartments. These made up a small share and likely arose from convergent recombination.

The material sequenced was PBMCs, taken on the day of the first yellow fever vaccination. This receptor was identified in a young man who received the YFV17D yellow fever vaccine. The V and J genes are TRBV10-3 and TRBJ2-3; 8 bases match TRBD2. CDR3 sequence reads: CAISQTSEGTDTQYF. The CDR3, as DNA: TGTGCCATCAGCCAGACTAGCGAGGGCACAGATACGCAGTATTTT.